This record looks at one TCR beta chain sequence and its context. No antigen is known for it. A single record per CDR3 protein comes from TCRdb applying MiXCR to the reads. The sample holds 200,000 or so distinct CDR3 sequences; around 35% are singletons and the top ten take 55% to 60%. This record comes from a study of T cell repertoires in cytomegalovirus infection. Study summary: Selection of CMV epitopes for the study included recently identified HLA-C-restricted and well-studied HLA-B-restricted ones. Public TCR beta signatures provided an indication of both CMV infection and a matching HLA type.

V gave up 7 bases and J gave up 4 bases, with 18 bases separating them. Germline loops: CDR1 MNHEY, CDR2 SMNVEV (reference sequence). The CDR3 extends over 15 amino acids. Findings and limits, study-wide: It was HLA-C-restricted CMV-specific TCR beta clonotypes that dominated the response ex vivo.

The receptor was isolated from a human donor in good health (CMV status not recorded). Some clones in this sample may be carry-over from other donors' samples. Here the sequenced sample was CD8+ T cells from cultured PBMCs, taken from culture after CMV antigen stimulation. The rearrangement links TRBV27 to TRBJ2-3; a possible D gene is TRBD2 (6 bases). The CDR3 DNA is TGTGCCAGCACCCGAAGGCGGGGAAATCCAGATACGCAGTATTTT. Translation: CASTRRRGNPDTQYF.